Detailed here is one T cell receptor (beta chain). These data come from a study of blood T cell repertoires in COVID-19. Deletions cut 0 bases from V and 6 bases from J, with 12 bases between. The CDR3 has 15 residues. Germline V gene data show CDR1 as SGHTA and CDR2 as FQGNSA. Profiling relied on immunoSEQ multiplex PCR, and the TCRdb table lists in-frame clones only, not all of them. Of almost 200,000 clones in the sample, approximately 80% were seen once. Input material: peripheral blood. V gene TRBV7-2 combines with J gene TRBJ1-5, with D possibly matching TRBD1 (5 bases). The TCR originated in a man in his 60s with COVID-19, enrolled during active disease. The CDR3 sequence is CASSLADGGVQPQHF. In DNA form, the CDR3 reads TGTGCCAGCAGCTTAGCTGACGGAGGGGTTCAGCCCCAGCATTTT.